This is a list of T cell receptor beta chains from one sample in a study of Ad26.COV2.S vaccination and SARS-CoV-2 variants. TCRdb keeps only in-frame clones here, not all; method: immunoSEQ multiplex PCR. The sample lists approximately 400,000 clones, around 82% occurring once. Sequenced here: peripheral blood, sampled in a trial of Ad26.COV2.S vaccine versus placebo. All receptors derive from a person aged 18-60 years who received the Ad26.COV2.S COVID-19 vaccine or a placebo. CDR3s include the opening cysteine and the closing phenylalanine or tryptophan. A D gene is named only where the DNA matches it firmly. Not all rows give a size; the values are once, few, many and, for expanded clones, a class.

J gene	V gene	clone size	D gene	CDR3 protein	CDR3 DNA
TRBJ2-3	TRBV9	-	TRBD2	CASSEISGGGTDTQYF	TGTGCCAGCAGCGAAATTAGCGGGGGGGGCACAGATACGCAGTATTTT
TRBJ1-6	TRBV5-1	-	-	CASSQQGIDNSPLHF	TGCGCCAGCAGCCAACAGGGAATTGATAATTCACCCCTCCACTTT
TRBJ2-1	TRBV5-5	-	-	CASSLVREQFF	TGTGCCAGCAGCTTGGTAAGGGAGCAGTTCTTC
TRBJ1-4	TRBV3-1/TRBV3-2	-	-	CASSLGGKDEKLFF	TGTGCCAGCAGCCTAGGGGGGAAGGATGAAAAACTGTTTTTT
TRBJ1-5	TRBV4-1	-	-	CASSQDLWGARQPQHF	TGCGCCAGCAGCCAAGATCTTTGGGGGGCAAGGCAGCCCCAGCATTTT
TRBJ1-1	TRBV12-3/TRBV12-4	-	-	CASSLALGSEAFF	TGTGCCAGCAGTTTAGCGCTCGGGAGTGAAGCTTTCTTT
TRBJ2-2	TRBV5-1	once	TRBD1	CASSFLTGGNGELFF	TGCGCCAGCAGCTTTCTAACAGGGGGAAACGGGGAGCTGTTTTTT
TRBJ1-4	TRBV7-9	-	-	CASTMGNYATNEKLFF	TGTGCCAGCACTATGGGGAACTATGCAACTAATGAAAAACTGTTTTTT
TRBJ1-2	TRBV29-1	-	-	CSPPWSQDYGYTF	TGCAGCCCCCCTTGGTCGCAGGACTATGGCTACACCTTC
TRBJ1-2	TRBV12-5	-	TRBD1	CASGLFPGQGAYGYTF	TGTGCTAGTGGCCTCTTTCCGGGACAGGGCGCCTATGGCTACACCTTC
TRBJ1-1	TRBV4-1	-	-	CASSQARGSTEAFF	TGCGCCAGCAGCCAAGCTCGGGGGAGCACTGAAGCTTTCTTT
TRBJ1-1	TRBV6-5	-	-	CASRLQGIRDTEAFF	TGTGCCAGCAGGCTACAGGGAATTAGGGACACTGAAGCTTTCTTT
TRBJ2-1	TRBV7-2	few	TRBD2	CASSLEAGASYNEQFF	TGTGCCAGCAGCTTAGAAGCGGGGGCCTCCTACAATGAGCAGTTCTTC
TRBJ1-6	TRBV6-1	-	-	CASSEVVPNSPLHF	TGTGCCAGCAGTGAAGTAGTGCCGAATTCACCCCTCCACTTT
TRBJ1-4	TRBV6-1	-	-	CASSESARSNEKLFF	TGTGCCAGCAGTGAAAGTGCTCGATCTAATGAAAAACTGTTTTTT
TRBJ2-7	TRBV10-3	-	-	CAISEPGLPYEQYF	TGTGCCATCAGTGAGCCCGGACTACCCTACGAGCAGTACTTC
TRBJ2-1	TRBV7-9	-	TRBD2	CASSPRLAGDPNEQFF	TGTGCCAGCAGCCCCCGACTAGCGGGAGACCCCAATGAGCAGTTCTTC
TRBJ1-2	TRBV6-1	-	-	CASSERENYGYTF	TGTGCCAGCAGTGAGAGGGAAAACTATGGCTACACCTTC
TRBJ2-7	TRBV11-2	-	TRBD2	CASSPSLAGEYEQYF	TGTGCCAGCAGCCCGTCGCTAGCGGGAGAATACGAGCAGTACTTC
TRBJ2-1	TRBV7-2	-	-	CASSLETYNEQFF	TGTGCCAGCAGCTTAGAAACCTACAATGAGCAGTTCTTC
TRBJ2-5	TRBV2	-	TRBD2	CASTGTSGRETQYF	TGTGCCAGCACCGGGACTAGCGGGAGAGAGACCCAGTACTTC
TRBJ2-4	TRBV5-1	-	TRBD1	CASSLAGTGKNIQYF	TGCGCCAGCAGCTTGGCCGGGACAGGGAAAAACATTCAGTACTTC
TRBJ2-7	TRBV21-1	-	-	CASSPGSREQYF	TGTGCCAGCAGCCCAGGCTCACGCGAGCAGTACTTC
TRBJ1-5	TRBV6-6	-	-	CASSYGRGSDQPQHF	TGTGCCAGCAGTTACGGGCGGGGTTCAGATCAGCCCCAGCATTTT
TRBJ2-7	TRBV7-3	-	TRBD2	CASSFQGGRDYEQYF	TGTGCCAGCAGCTTCCAGGGAGGGCGAGACTACGAGCAGTACTTC
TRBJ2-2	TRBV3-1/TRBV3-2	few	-	CASRSTGELFF	TGTGCCAGCAGAAGCACCGGGGAGCTGTTTTTT
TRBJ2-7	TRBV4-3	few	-	CASSQTIDSYEQYF	TGCGCCAGCAGCCAGACAATCGATTCCTACGAGCAGTACTTC
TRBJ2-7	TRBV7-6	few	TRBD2	CASSFGTSGRGEQYF	TGTGCCAGCAGCTTTGGGACTAGCGGGAGGGGGGAGCAGTACTTC
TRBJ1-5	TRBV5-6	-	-	CASSLGSNQPQHF	TGTGCCAGCAGCTTGGGCAGCAATCAGCCCCAGCATTTT
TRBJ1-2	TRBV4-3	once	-	CASSQGGANYGYTF	TGCGCCAGCAGCCAAGGTGGCGCTAACTATGGCTACACCTTC
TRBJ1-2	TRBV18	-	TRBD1	CASSPGQHNYGYTF	TGTGCCAGCTCACCGGGACAGCACAACTATGGCTACACCTTC
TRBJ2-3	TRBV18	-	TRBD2	CASSPPWGGDTQYF	TGTGCCAGCTCACCACCCTGGGGGGGAGATACGCAGTATTTT
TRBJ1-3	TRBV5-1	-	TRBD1	CASNPGTGAGNTIYF	TGCGCCAGCAACCCCGGGACAGGGGCTGGAAACACCATATATTTT
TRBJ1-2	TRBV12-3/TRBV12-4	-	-	CASSLTFGYTF	TGTGCCAGCAGTTTAACTTTTGGCTACACCTTC